One and the same sample provided the 5 T cell receptor beta chains below, sequenced in a study of control samples from healthy donors and cancer patients. Generated by immunoSEQ multiplex PCR, the TCRdb table keeps only in-frame clones and is missing some. The top ten clones hold more than 15% of a sample with tens of thousands of clones, about 83% of them seen once. Sequencing used blood. These TCRs come from a man in his fifties or sixties in good health.

The chain uses TRBV11-3 and TRBJ2-1; D is possibly TRBD1 or TRBD2 (5 bases each). V was clipped by 0 bases and J by 8 bases, with 20 bases between them. Germline loops: CDR1 SGHNT, CDR2 YENEEA. The CDR3 loop spans 17 amino acids. The CDR3 is CASSLEGAGGYMYEQFF. The CDR3 DNA reads TGTGCCAGCAGCTTAGAAGGGGCGGGCGGGTACATGTATGAGCAGTTCTTC.

The chain has TRBV27 and TRBJ1-6; D is uncertain. CDR1 MNHEY and CDR2 SMNVEV come from the germline V gene (reference sequence). There are 16 residues in the CDR3. The V end lost 3 bases, the J end lost 0 bases, and 9 bases lay between the germline ends. DNA for the CDR3: TGTGCCAGCAGTTTGTCACTAAGCTCCTATAATTCACCCCTCCACTTT. It encodes CASSLSLSSYNSPLHF.

The chain recombines TRBV30 with TRBJ1-1; no reliable D call. The germline gives CDR1 GTSNPN, CDR2 SVGIG (reference sequence). V lost 4 bases and J 4 bases, leaving 7 bases between the germline ends. The CDR3 is 11 residues long. The CDR3 protein is CAWISGTEAFF. The CDR3, as DNA: TGTGCCTGGATATCCGGCACTGAAGCTTTCTTT.

J is TRBJ2-7 and V is TRBV7-6; possible D gene TRBD1, 5 bases. V was clipped by 1 base and J by 3 bases, with 13 bases between them. Germline CDR1 reads SGHVS; CDR2 reads FNYEAQ. The CDR3 has 15 amino acids. Here the CDR3 DNA reads TGTGCCAGCAGCTTAGGAGTCCTCCAGGGCTACGAGCAGTACTTC. It codes for CASSLGVLQGYEQYF.

In DNA, the CDR3 is TGTGCCAGCAGCCAAGGGCAGGGGGCCACTGAAGCTTTCTTT. As protein: CASSQGQGATEAFF. This chain connects TRBV4-2 to TRBJ1-1; 8 bases are shared with TRBD1. The CDR3 spans 14 residues. Trimming cost V 1 base and J 4 bases; bases outside gene matches: 2. Germline CDR1 LGHNA, CDR2 YNFKEQ.